What follows describes a single TCR beta chain. Its antigen is not identified. This record comes from a study of CD8 T cells in ankylosing spondylitis. Quantitative 5'-RACE with molecular barcodes generated TCR beta libraries. TCRdb fed the 5' RACE reads into MiXCR, producing one record per CDR3 protein. The top ten hold 0.6% to 0.75% of the sample, which has 230,000 or so distinct CDR3 sequences, under 30% seen once. Germline CDR1 reads SGHRS; CDR2 reads YFSETQ. CDR3 size: 16 residues. With 4 bases removed from V and 4 bases from J, the gap between germline ends came to 18 bases. General study points: Within matched ankylosing spondylitis synovial fluid, disease-linked clones were reportedly significantly enriched. For ankylosing spondylitis blood, a TCR beta motif of under 10 highly homologous variants appeared characteristic. Prior work had noted some motif variants in reactive arthritis blood and synovial fluid.

This TCR came from a male donor with ankylosing spondylitis or in good health (not recorded which). The specimen sequenced was blood, either unsorted or a sorted T cell fraction (not recorded which). This rearrangement joins TRBV5-1 to TRBJ2-1, with D tentatively TRBD2 (5 bases). CDR3 bases: TGCGCCAGCAGCGCGTGGGGAGTTGAGGGATACAATGAGCAGTTCTTC. The encoded protein is CASSAWGVEGYNEQFF.